This T cell receptor beta chain was sequenced for a study of blood T cell repertoires in COVID-19. Study background: Samples of COVID-19 (acute and convalescent) were obtained from the United States, Italy and Spain.

Recruitment covered about two dozen US areas and drew participants whose ages spanned about 18 to 90 years. In assigning cohorts, the study relied on participant-reported clinical history. The authors' processing: Estimates of nucleated cell counts were drawn from the amplification of reference gene primers. Sequencing was performed with immunoSEQ multiplex PCR; in TCRdb, only in-frame clones are kept and a portion is missing. V and J calls and clone size are copied from that table; D and trimming were computed from the DNA. The repertoire holds some 230,000 clones, with 85% to 90% as singletons. Specimen: PBMCs or T cells enriched from blood (not recorded which). The receptor's source is a woman younger than 35 in a cohort exposed to, infected with or recovered from COVID-19 (not recorded which).

CDR3 sequence reads: CAISESETSGPYEQYF. The CDR3 bases are TGTGCCATCAGTGAGTCCGAGACTAGCGGCCCCTACGAGCAGTACTTC. The gene calls are TRBV10-3 and TRBJ2-7, with 9 bases lining up with TRBD2. Germline V lookup: CDR1 ENHRY, CDR2 SYGVKD. The CDR3 spans 16 residues. The trim removed 0 bases at V and 2 bases at J, leaving 5 bases unmatched.